Shown below are 26 T cell receptor beta chains from a single sample sequenced in a study of blood T cell repertoires in COVID-19. Clones were read by immunoSEQ multiplex PCR, and TCRdb kept only the in-frame ones, dropping some. The sample yields more than 200,000 clones, 82% seen once. The source material was peripheral blood. Receptors were obtained from a woman of 80 years or more with active or convalescent COVID-19.

This sequence joins TRBV6-5 and TRBJ1-3; 7 bases align to TRBD1. Germline V CDR1 and CDR2: MNHEY, SVGAGI. V was pared by 0 bases and J by 5 bases, with 7 bases of the junction left unmatched. CDR3 length: 16 amino acids. The CDR3 sequence is CASSYSATGSRNTIYF. CDR3 sequence (DNA): TGTGCCAGCAGTTACTCGGCGACAGGGAGTCGAAACACCATATATTTT.

In this sample, this clone turned up once. This chain uses TRBV4-2 with TRBJ2-5; the D gene is possibly TRBD2 (5 bases). V was trimmed by 3 bases and J by 4 bases, leaving 18 bases between them. CDR1 and CDR2 from the germline V gene are LGHNA and YNFKEQ. The CDR3 totals 16 residues. The CDR3 here is CASSQGTRDFGETQYF. The CDR3 bases are TGTGCCAGCAGCCAGGGAACTAGGGATTTTGGAGAGACCCAGTACTTC.

This chain joins TRBV3-1 (or the pseudogene TRBV3-2) and TRBJ2-1; 8 bases line up with TRBD2. V gave up 4 bases and J gave up 7 bases; unmatched junction bases: 9. Germline V gene sequence: CDR1 LGHDT, CDR2 YNNKEL (reference sequence). The CDR3 has 15 residues. CDR3 sequence reads: CASSLLSGGTNEQFF. In nucleotides, the CDR3 is TGTGCCAGCAGCCTCCTGAGCGGGGGTACGAATGAGCAGTTCTTC.

V usage is TRBV5-1 and J usage is TRBJ2-7; 7 bases align to TRBD2. The CDR3 extends over 16 amino acids. CDR1 is SGHRS and CDR2 is YFSETQ in the germline V gene. V lost 4 bases, J lost 3 bases, and 13 bases stayed unmatched. CDR3 sequence (DNA): TGCGCCAGCAGCCAGAGCCCTTCTAGCGGCATCTACGAGCAGTACTTC. Translated: CASSQSPSSGIYEQYF. Complete variable domain (other parts from reference TRBV5-1 and TRBJ2-7): KAGVTQTPRYLIKTRGQQVTLSCSPISGHRSVSWYQQTPGQGLQFLFEYFSETQRNKGNFPGRFSGRQFSNSRSEMNVSTLELGDSALYLCASSQSPSSGIYEQYFGPGTRLTVT.

The chain recombines TRBV6-5 with TRBJ2-3; a possible D gene is TRBD1 (6 bases). V was trimmed by 6 bases and J by 3 bases, leaving 13 bases between them. Per the germline V gene, CDR1 is MNHEY and CDR2 is SVGAGI. This CDR3 is 14 amino acids long. CDR3 sequence reads: CASSARGTTDTQYF. The CDR3, as DNA: TGTGCCAGCAGCGCCAGGGGAACTACAGATACGCAGTATTTT.

V is TRBV6-6 and J is TRBJ1-1; 8 bases line up with TRBD1. The V gene end was trimmed by 6 bases and the J gene end by 5 bases; junction bases not matched to a gene: 5. CDR3 size: 13 residues. Germline lookup yields CDR1 MNHNY and CDR2 SVGAGI (reference sequence). The CDR3 reads CASRDRGLTEAFF. The CDR3 region has the DNA TGTGCCAGCAGAGACAGGGGTTTAACTGAAGCTTTCTTT.

This clone appeared once. The junction departs from germline at one end; a sequencing error may be responsible. V and J are TRBV3-1 (or the pseudogene TRBV3-2) and TRBJ1-5, with 8 positions matching TRBD1. CDR1 is LGHDT, CDR2 YNNKEL, per germline (reference sequence). The CDR3 runs 15 residues. The CDR3 is CASSQAPGGNQPQHF. CDR3 nucleotide sequence: TGTGCCAGCAGCCAAGCCCCAGGGGGCAACCAGCCCCAGCATTTT.

The chain uses TRBV24-1 and TRBJ1-4; tentative D call: TRBD1 (6 bases). CDR1 KGHDR and CDR2 SFDVKD come from the germline V gene. This CDR3 is 16 amino acids long. Trimming took 7 bases from V and 4 from J, leaving 18 bases between them. CDR3 DNA sequence: TGTGCCACCAGGCATAGAACGGACAGAGATAATGAAAAACTGTTTTTT. Translating it yields CATRHRTDRDNEKLFF.

The J gene is TRBJ1-2, the V gene TRBV2, with D possibly matching TRBD1 (5 bases). Between the trimmed V and J ends, which lost 6 bases and 8 bases, there was a span of 16 bases. Germline V gene sequence: CDR1 SNHLY, CDR2 FYNNEI. This CDR3 is 13 amino acids long. This chain's CDR3 is CASRALQGWGYTF. The CDR3 nucleotides are TGTGCCAGCAGAGCTCTTCAGGGATGGGGCTACACCTTC.

The chain joins TRBV2 to TRBJ1-5; TRBD1 matches at 12 bases. V lost 3 bases and J lost 6; bases outside the gene matches: 3. The germline CDR1 and CDR2 sequences are SNHLY and FYNNEI. The CDR3 length is 15 residues. In nucleotides, the CDR3 is TGTGCCAGCAGTGAGGGGACAGGGGGCGGTCAGCCCCAGCATTTT. Amino acid sequence: CASSEGTGGGQPQHF.

The chain uses TRBV9 and TRBJ1-3, with TRBD1 matching 7 bases. V was pared by 5 bases and J by 0 bases, with 2 bases of the junction left unmatched. This CDR3 spans 14 amino acids. Germline CDR1 and CDR2: SGDLS and YYNGEE. In DNA, the CDR3 is TGTGCCAGCAGAGGACAGGTCTCTGGAAACACCATATATTTT. Residues: CASRGQVSGNTIYF.

This chain connects TRBV28 to TRBJ1-5; D is unclear. Trimming took 6 bases from V and 9 from J, leaving 9 bases between them. Looked up from germline, CDR1 is MDHEN and CDR2 is SYDVKM. The CDR3 is 11 residues long. The CDR3 DNA follows: TGTGCCAGCAGCCCTAATGCGCCCCAGCATTTT. It specifies CASSPNAPQHF. Complete variable domain (other parts from reference TRBV28 and TRBJ1-5): DVKVTQSSRYLVKRTGEKVFLECVQDMDHENMFWYRQDPGLGLRLIYFSYDVKMKEKGDIPEGYSVSREKKERFSLILESASTNQTSMYLCASSPNAPQHFGDGTRLSIL.

The chain employs TRBV9 and TRBJ2-7, with TRBD2 matching over 11 bases. Germline trimming cut 4 bases from V and 3 bases from J; bases unmatched to any gene: 6. CDR1 SGDLS and CDR2 YYNGEE come from the germline V gene. The CDR3 spans 15 residues. This CDR3 reads CASSSGTSGVYEQYF. The CDR3 nucleotides read TGTGCCAGCAGCTCTGGGACTAGCGGAGTCTACGAGCAGTACTTC.

The chain links TRBV9 to TRBJ2-5; TRBD2 aligns across 9 bases. The germline gives CDR1 SGDLS, CDR2 YYNGEE. This CDR3 spans 17 amino acids. Trimming took 0 bases from V and 1 from J; bases not matched to a gene: 7. The CDR3 loop reads CASSVAGSGSLQETQYF. For the CDR3, the DNA is TGTGCCAGCAGCGTAGCGGGTAGCGGGAGCCTCCAAGAGACCCAGTACTTC.

The chain recombines TRBV5-1 with TRBJ1-1, with D perhaps matching TRBD1 (6 bases). V lost 0 bases to trimming and J lost 1 base, with 7 bases between them. Germline loops: CDR1 SGHRS, CDR2 YFSETQ. The CDR3 sequence is 14 residues long. CDR3 in DNA: TGCGCCAGCAGCTTGGGGGGACAGAACACTGAAGCTTTCTTT. This sequence encodes CASSLGGQNTEAFF.

This clone was detected only once. The J gene is TRBJ1-4, the V gene TRBV4-1; D gene unclear. Germline V gene sequence: CDR1 MGHRA, CDR2 YSYEKL. V was cut by 2 bases and J by 0 bases, with 16 bases left in between. This CDR3 spans 18 amino acids. Written as DNA, the CDR3 is TGCGCCAGCAGCCAAACAGACGTCCTTTCTCCAACTAATGAAAAACTGTTTTTT. Encoded protein: CASSQTDVLSPTNEKLFF.

The V gene is TRBV29-1, the J gene TRBJ2-1; 8 positions match TRBD1. The germline V gene has CDR1 SQVTM and CDR2 ANQGSEA. The V gene end was trimmed by 6 bases and the J gene end by 7 bases; junction bases not matched to a gene: 11. The CDR3 spans 14 residues. The CDR3 bases are TGCAGCGTGGATCAACAGGGGGGTAGGAATGAGCAGTTCTTC. Its translation: CSVDQQGGRNEQFF.

This chain links TRBV21-1 with TRBJ1-6. TRBV21-1 is a known pseudogene. CDR3 length: 13 residues. The CDR3 sequence is CASSNSLISPLHF. The CDR3 nucleotides are TGTGCCAGCAGCAATTCCCTTATCTCACCCCTCCACTTT.

This clone has only a few counts. The rearrangement links TRBV24-1 to TRBJ1-5; 7 bases agree with TRBD1. Trimming at V came to 4 bases and at J to 0 bases, leaving 8 bases not matched to a gene. Germline V gene sequence: CDR1 KGHDR, CDR2 SFDVKD. There are 17 residues in the CDR3. The CDR3 is CATSDPTTGHSNQPQHF. CDR3 nucleotide sequence: TGTGCCACCAGTGACCCCACGACAGGGCATAGCAATCAGCCCCAGCATTTT.

The rearrangement joins TRBV6-2 or TRBV6-3 to TRBJ2-7, with 9 positions matching TRBD1. The V segment lost 6 bases and the J segment 5 bases; nucleotides outside the gene matches: 11. Germline V lookup: CDR1 MNHEY, CDR2 SVGEGT. The CDR3 contains 15 residues. The CDR3 protein is CASSPPGQGAHEQYF. The DNA for the CDR3 is TGTGCCAGCAGCCCTCCGGGACAGGGTGCCCACGAGCAGTACTTC.

This chain connects TRBV19 to TRBJ2-1, with 8 bases aligning to TRBD1. The CDR3 consists of 12 residues. Germline V CDR1 and CDR2: LNHDA, SQIVND (reference sequence). The ends lost 10 bases at V and 7 bases at J; junction bases unmatched: 6. CDR3 nucleotides: TGTGCCACCGGACAGGGTTGGAATGAGCAGTTCTTC. Protein product: CATGQGWNEQFF.

The rearrangement links TRBV5-6 to TRBJ2-5, with TRBD2 matching 9 bases. After removal of 3 bases from V and 5 bases from J, the junction contained 8 bases not matched to a gene. The CDR3 runs to 15 residues. Germline V gene data show CDR1 as SGHDT and CDR2 as YYEEEE. CDR3 sequence (DNA): TGTGCCAGCAGCTCGGCGGGGGGGCGCGTGGAGACCCAGTACTTC. It yields the protein CASSSAGGRVETQYF.

The CDR3 is CASSRGLAGPDEQFF. The CDR3, as DNA: TGTGCCAGCAGCCGCGGACTAGCGGGCCCCGATGAGCAGTTCTTC. This sequence joins TRBV7-9 and TRBJ2-1; 11 bases fit TRBD2. V lost 5 bases, J lost 8 bases, and 8 bases stayed unmatched. The CDR3 loop spans 15 amino acids. Germline loops: CDR1 SEHNR, CDR2 FQNEAQ (reference sequence).

A few counts support this clone. CDR3: CASSQDSEQYF. CDR3 DNA: TGTGCCAGCAGCCAGGACTCCGAGCAGTACTTC. This sequence joins TRBV9 and TRBJ2-7; weak D call: TRBD2 (5 bases). Looked up from germline, CDR1 is SGDLS and CDR2 is YYNGEE. Trimming stripped 4 bases from V and 6 bases from J, with 8 bases between. CDR3 size: 11 residues.

The V call is TRBV5-1, the J call TRBJ1-5, with D maybe TRBD1 (5 bases). V lost 2 bases to trimming and J lost 4 bases, with 10 bases between them. Per germline, CDR1 SGHRS and CDR2 YFSETQ. The CDR3 extends over 14 amino acids. The CDR3 reads CASSFGGANQPQHF. CDR3 nucleotide sequence: TGCGCCAGCAGCTTTGGCGGGGCAAATCAGCCCCAGCATTTT. The full variable domain, with the rest looked up from reference TRBV5-1 and TRBJ1-5, is KAGVTQTPRYLIKTRGQQVTLSCSPISGHRSVSWYQQTPGQGLQFLFEYFSETQRNKGNFPGRFSGRQFSNSRSEMNVSTLELGDSALYLCASSFGGANQPQHFGDGTRLSIL.

The rearrangement joins TRBV19 to TRBJ1-3, with D hard to call. In germline, CDR1 is LNHDA, CDR2 SQIVND (reference sequence). The V end lost 9 bases, the J end lost 2 bases, and 20 bases lay between the germline ends. The CDR3 length is 16 residues. DNA for the CDR3: TGTGCCAGCAGGTCGATGGGAGCTCGGGCTGGAAACACCATATATTTT. This encodes CASRSMGARAGNTIYF.